This T cell receptor (beta chain) was profiled in a study of shared clonotypes between healthy human individuals (dated by TCRdb to between 2020 and 2021). In terms of the full investigation: The cohort comprised two women and a few men aged 18 to 49 years. Blood TCR repertoires of about five healthy adults were deeply sequenced to estimate repertoire size and the extent of clonotype sharing between individuals. Leukapheresis yielded between about 0.94 and 9 billion PBMCs per donor. Different laboratories and diverse techniques were used to prepare libraries and sequence TCR repertoires, to increase sequencing depth and limit assay-specific biases. For each donor, CD4 naive and CD4 memory were each given three plates, CD8 naive was given two plates, and CD8 memory was given one plate. Broader findings and caveats from the paper: Pairwise subsampling indicated that sequencing depth was expected to affect the degree of clonotype sharing among donors. Incomplete sequencing was indicated by rarefaction of sorted-subset datasets, despite the large sequencing depth. Sampling was restricted to blood, and TCR repertoires in tissues likely differ from the TCR repertoires found in blood. Because the study included only a small number of donors, the genetic and exposure-history diversity represented was limited. Larger estimated clonotype richness was generally found for naive subsets than for memory subsets. Compared with non-shared clonotypes, the clonotypes found in all four sorted-subset donors had higher generation probabilities. Sharing across four donors was observed for roughly 5.4% of naive CD4, 3% to 4% of naive CD8, over 2% of memory CD4, and about 0.39% of memory CD8 clonotypes.

Healthy HIV-negative adults with no recently reported acute infections or vaccinations were included as donors. Every donor was a Caucasian adult residing in Nashville, Tennessee, USA. CD4+ T cells were enriched through magnetic negative selection, after which naive cells were positively selected on CD45RA and the remaining negative fraction served as the memory subset. After blood collection by leukapheresis, PBMCs were isolated using Ficoll-Histopaque density gradient centrifugation and then cryopreserved in the vapor phase of liquid nitrogen. Analytical flow cytometry was used to check the purity and quantity of each magnetically sorted T cell population. Genomic DNA was isolated from every sorted fraction and measured by UV absorbance on a Nanodrop 2000c. Using the deep immunoSEQ assay, multiplex PCR amplified TCR CDR3 regions from genomic DNA. For each cell subset, the extracted genomic DNA was distributed evenly across all wells of several immunoSEQ 96-well plates, and each plate served as one replicate. For sorted subsets, approximately 210 ng of genomic DNA, equivalent to 30,000 or so T cell genomes, went into each replicate PCR. Purified libraries were measured with a Qubit 3.0 fluorometer, size-checked on a Bioanalyzer 2100, and measured again with the KAPA Library Quantification kit. Every immunoSEQ 96-well plate was sequenced on a separate single-read 150-cycle Illumina NextSeq 550 flow cell. The authors' pipeline ran thus. The immunoSEQ output contained only junctional sequences without quality scores, so filtering could not match that applied to full-length reads. Sequences were annotated with PyIR, a Python wrapper for IgBLAST v1.9, using IMGT germline references to assign V/J genes and CDR3. Reads with weak V/J assignments (E-value above 1e-6), missing CDR3, stop codons, out-of-frame junctions, or ambiguous translated residues were removed. V3J clonotypes were defined by identical inferred V gene, J gene, and CDR3 amino acid sequence. To compute the percentage overlap between repertoires, the number of shared unique clonotypes was divided by the size of the smaller repertoire. Richness of each repertoire was evaluated using RTK rarefaction, the Chao1 estimator, and Recon v2.1 estimates of unobserved clonotypes. Generation probabilities were computed with OLGA for all TCRbeta clonotypes obtained by the gDNA method from several donors. TCRdb carries this immuneACCESS record with in-frame sequences only. Its versions omit some clonotypes, under half of them owing to an unresolved V gene in the studies checked, with the rest unexplained. That table supplies the V and J calls and clone size; D and trimming were determined from the DNA. For this sample there are about 770,000 clones; just under 75% appear just once. Under 2% of the sample is in the top ten clones.

A single count supports this clone. The antigen it binds to is not known. The input lacks base qualities; no much larger clone sits a single base away. V is shortened by 2 bases, J by 3 bases, and the region joining them spans 12 bases. Inclusive of the bounding cysteine and phenylalanine, the CDR3 is 14 residues long. Only the CDR3 DNA is retained, 42 bases long and in frame from the first base. From the germline V gene, CDR1 is SGHDT and CDR2 is YYEEEE. This clonotype originated in a woman in her twenties or thirties in good health. The source material was memory CD4+ T cells sorted from blood. This sample's cell subset or site label indicates: CD45RA-negative fraction. The sequence links TRBV5-6 to TRBJ2-7; a weak D assignment points to TRBD1 (5 bases agree). The nucleotide sequence reads TGTGCCAGCAGCTTTGAAGGGGCCTACTACGAGCAGTACTTC. It codes for CASSFEGAYYEQYF. Full variable domain (CDR3 extended with the reference TRBV5-6 and TRBJ2-7 proteins): DAGVTQSPTHLIKTRGQQVTLRCSPKSGHDTVSWYQQALGQGPQFIFQYYEEEERQRGNFPDRFSGHQFPNYSSELNVNALLLGDSALYLCASSFEGAYYEQYFGPGTRLTVT.